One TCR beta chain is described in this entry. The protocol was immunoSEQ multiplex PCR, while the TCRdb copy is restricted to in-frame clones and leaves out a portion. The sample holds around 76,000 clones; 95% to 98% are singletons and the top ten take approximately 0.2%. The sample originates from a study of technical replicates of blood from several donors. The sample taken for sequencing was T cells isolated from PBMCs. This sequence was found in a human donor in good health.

The CDR3 loop is CASRGQGTSQETQYF. The DNA of the CDR3 is TGCGCCAGCAGGGGACAGGGGACTTCTCAAGAGACCCAGTACTTC. V gene TRBV5-1 combines with J gene TRBJ2-5; 10 nucleotides align to TRBD1. This CDR3 has 15 amino acids. Germline-derived CDR1 and CDR2 are SGHRS and YFSETQ. The ends lost 5 bases at V and 2 bases at J; junction bases unmatched: 6. Using reference TRBV5-1 and TRBJ2-5 for the parts outside the CDR3, the full variable domain is KAGVTQTPRYLIKTRGQQVTLSCSPISGHRSVSWYQQTPGQGLQFLFEYFSETQRNKGNFPGRFSGRQFSNSRSEMNVSTLELGDSALYLCASRGQGTSQETQYFGPGTRLLVL.